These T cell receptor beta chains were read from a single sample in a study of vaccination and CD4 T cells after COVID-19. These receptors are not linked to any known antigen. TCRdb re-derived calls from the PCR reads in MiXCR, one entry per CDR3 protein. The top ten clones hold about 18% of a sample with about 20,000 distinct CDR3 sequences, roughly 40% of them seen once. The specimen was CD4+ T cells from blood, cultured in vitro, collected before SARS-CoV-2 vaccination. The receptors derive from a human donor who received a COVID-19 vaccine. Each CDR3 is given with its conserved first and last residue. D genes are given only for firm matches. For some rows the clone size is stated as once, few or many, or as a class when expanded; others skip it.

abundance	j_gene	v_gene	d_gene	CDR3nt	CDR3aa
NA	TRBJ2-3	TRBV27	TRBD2	TGTGCCAGCAGCCTGGGGAGGGTGGGAGATACGCAGTATTTT	CASSLGRVGDTQYF
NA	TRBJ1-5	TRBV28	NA	TGTGCCAGCAGTTTATTGGTCCGGGGCCCAGGTCAGCCCCAGCATTTT	CASSLLVRGPGQPQHF
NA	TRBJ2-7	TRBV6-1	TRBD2	TGTGCCAGCCAGCGGGGGATCCCTTATGAGCAGTACTTC	CASQRGIPYEQYF
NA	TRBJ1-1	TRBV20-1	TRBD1	TGCAGTGCTCTTGGGGACAGGGCGAACACTGAAGCTTTCTTT	CSALGDRANTEAFF
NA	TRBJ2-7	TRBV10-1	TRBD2	TGCGCCAGCAGACCCGGGACTAGCGGGGACCCATTACTCTACGAGCAGTACTTC	CASRPGTSGDPLLYEQYF
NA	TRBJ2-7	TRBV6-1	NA	TGTGCCAGCACCCCGAGGGGTAGGATCTCCTACGAGCAGTACTTC	CASTPRGRISYEQYF
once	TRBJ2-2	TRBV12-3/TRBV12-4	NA	TGTGCCAGCAGTTTACTCAGGGACACCGGGGAGCTGTTTTTT	CASSLLRDTGELFF
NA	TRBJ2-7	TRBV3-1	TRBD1	TGTGCCAGCAGCCAAGTGCAGGGGGCTGGCGAGCAGTACTTC	CASSQVQGAGEQYF
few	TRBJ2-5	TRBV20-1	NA	TGCAGTGCGGGGGTCGGAGCCCCAGAGACCCAGTACTTC	CSAGVGAPETQYF
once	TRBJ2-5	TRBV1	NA	TGCACCAGCAGCCAAGATAGCGGGGGGGTTCAAGAGACCCAGTACTTC	CTSSQDSGGVQETQYF
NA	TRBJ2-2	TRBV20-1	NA	TGCAGTGCTACCGGGGATACGAACACCGGGGAGCTGTTTTTT	CSATGDTNTGELFF
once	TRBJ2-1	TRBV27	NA	TGTGCCAGCAGTCGAAGCTCCTACAATGAGCAGTTCTTC	CASSRSSYNEQFF
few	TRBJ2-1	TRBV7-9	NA	TGTGCCAGCAGCTCCATCCGGGGCCCCAATGAGCAGTTCTTC	CASSSIRGPNEQFF
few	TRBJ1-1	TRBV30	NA	TGTGCCTGGAGTGTACAGGGCGCTGAAGCTTTCTTT	CAWSVQGAEAFF
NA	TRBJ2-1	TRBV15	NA	TGTGCCACCAGCGTTGACACCAACAATGAGCAGTTCTTC	CATSVDTNNEQFF
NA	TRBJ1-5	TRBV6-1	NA	TGTGCCAGCAGTCCGGGCCGACTCGCCCTACATCAGCCCCAGCATTTT	CASSPGRLALHQPQHF
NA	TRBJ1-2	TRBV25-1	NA	TGTGCCAGCAGTTCTCCCTGGGGAGGGGCCTATGGCTACACCTTC	CASSSPWGGAYGYTF
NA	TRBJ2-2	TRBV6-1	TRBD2	TGTGCCAGCGCGACTGGTAGCGGGGGGGGTACCGGGGAGCTGTTTTTT	CASATGSGGGTGELFF
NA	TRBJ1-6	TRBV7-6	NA	TGTGCCAGCAGCCCATCTCGAGGGGATTCACCCCTCCACTTT	CASSPSRGDSPLHF
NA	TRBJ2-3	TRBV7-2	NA	TGTGCCAGCAGCCGGGACGGGGCTAGCACAGATACGCAGTATTTT	CASSRDGASTDTQYF
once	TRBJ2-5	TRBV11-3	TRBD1	TGTGCCAGCAGCTTAGAACAGGGGCCGGGAGAGACCCAGTACTTC	CASSLEQGPGETQYF
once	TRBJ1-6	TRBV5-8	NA	TGTGCCAGCAGCGAGGGACGGGGGGATTCACCCCTCCACTTT	CASSEGRGDSPLHF
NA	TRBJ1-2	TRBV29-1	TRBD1	TGCAGCGTTGAAGGACAGGGTGACCTCTTTGGCTACACCTTC	CSVEGQGDLFGYTF
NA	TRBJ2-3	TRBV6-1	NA	TGTGCCAGCATCATAGAATCTGGCACAGATACGCAGTATTTT	CASIIESGTDTQYF